Listed below are T cell receptor beta chains from one sample, sequenced in a study of Ad26.COV2.S vaccination and SARS-CoV-2 variants. Method: immunoSEQ multiplex PCR; TCRdb's copy keeps in-frame clones and lacks some. The data contain over 400,000 clones, 85% to 90% of them singletons. This sample comprised peripheral blood, obtained in a trial of Ad26.COV2.S vaccine versus placebo. The receptors originated from a person aged 18-60 years who received the Ad26.COV2.S COVID-19 vaccine or a placebo. Each CDR3 is given with its conserved first and last residue. The order of the fields is D gene, V gene, clone size, J gene, CDR3 DNA, CDR3 protein. D genes are given only for firm matches. Size tells how often a clone was seen (once, few, many) or the class of an expanded clone, and some rows leave it out.

>TRBD1|TRBV7-3|NA|TRBJ2-3
TGTGCCAGCAGCTTCGACAGGGCGGCAGATACGCAGTATTTT
CASSFDRAADTQYF
>NA|TRBV5-1|NA|TRBJ2-7
TGCGCCAGCAGCGACGCAGGGGTGGGTGAGCAGTACTTC
CASSDAGVGEQYF
>NA|TRBV5-1|NA|TRBJ2-3
TGCGCCAGCAGCTCCCAGGGTCAGCCAGATACGCAGTATTTT
CASSSQGQPDTQYF
>NA|TRBV19|NA|TRBJ1-1
TGTGCCAGTAGTATAGCCGCGGTAAGACAGTCGGCACCCAACACTGAAGCTTTCTTT
CASSIAAVRQSAPNTEAFF
>TRBD1|TRBV5-5|NA|TRBJ2-1
TGTGCCAGCAGATACGACAGGGGTAGGAATGAGCAGTTCTTC
CASRYDRGRNEQFF
>NA|TRBV19|NA|TRBJ1-2
TGTGCCAGTAGTATGGGGGCAGCTACTTGGCAGACCAACTATGGCTACACCTTC
CASSMGAATWQTNYGYTF
>NA|TRBV11-2|NA|TRBJ2-4
TGTGCCAGCAGCTCACCCCTAGCCCTGATCCGGGACATTCAGTACTTC
CASSSPLALIRDIQYF
>NA|TRBV6-6|NA|TRBJ1-4
TGTGCCAGCAGCCCCGCCGCCTTTAATGAAAAACTGTTTTTT
CASSPAAFNEKLFF
>NA|TRBV28|NA|TRBJ2-3
TGTGCCAGCAGTTTTCGGAAAGATACGCAGTATTTT
CASSFRKDTQYF
>NA|TRBV6-2/TRBV6-3|once|TRBJ2-5
TGTGCCAGCAGTTCGGACTTCGATCGGGAGACCCAGTACTTC
CASSSDFDRETQYF
>NA|TRBV7-2|NA|TRBJ2-6
TGTGCCAGCAGCAAATTTACAGGGATTTCAATTTCTGGGGCCAACGTCCTGACTTTC
CASSKFTGISISGANVLTF
>NA|TRBV7-5|NA|TRBJ1-5
TGTGTACTAGAGGGCGGAAATCAGCCCCAGCATTTT
CVLEGGNQPQHF
>NA|TRBV7-6|NA|TRBJ2-7
TGTGCCAGCAGCTTAGGAGGGACTTTGTCCTACGAGCAGTACTTC
CASSLGGTLSYEQYF
>TRBD2|TRBV7-3|NA|TRBJ2-1
TGTGCCAGCAGCTTAACCCCCTCAGCGGGGGGGCTCTTAGGGTACGGGGAGCAGTTCTTC
CASSLTPSAGGLLGYGEQFF
>TRBD2|TRBV19|NA|TRBJ2-1
TGTGCCAGTAGTATTTGGACTAGCGGGGGATACAATGAGCAGTTCTTC
CASSIWTSGGYNEQFF
>TRBD1|TRBV13|NA|TRBJ1-4
TGTGCCAGCACGTCAGGGGGTAATGAAAAACTGTTTTTT
CASTSGGNEKLFF
>TRBD2|TRBV3-1/TRBV3-2|NA|TRBJ2-2
TGTGCCAGCAGCCAAGCCGGACTAGTTTTTACCGGGGAGCTGTTTTTT
CASSQAGLVFTGELFF
>NA|TRBV12-3/TRBV12-4|once|TRBJ1-2
TGTGCCAGCAGCCAGGACAGACTCTATGGCTACACCTTC
CASSQDRLYGYTF
>NA|TRBV7-9|NA|TRBJ2-4
TGTGCCAGCAGCTTACTAGCGAGCGGCATTCAGTACTTC
CASSLLASGIQYF
>TRBD1|TRBV3-1/TRBV3-2|NA|TRBJ1-4
TGTGCCAGCAGCCATCCCGGGACAGGTAATGAAAAACTGTTTTTT
CASSHPGTGNEKLFF
>TRBD1|TRBV4-2|few|TRBJ1-5
TGTGCCAGCAGCCAAGATTTGGACAGGGTCCAGCCCCAGCATTTT
CASSQDLDRVQPQHF
>NA|TRBV28|NA|TRBJ1-5
TGTGCCAGCAGTTCCGCGAGGCGTTATAGCAATCAGCCCCAGCATTTT
CASSSARRYSNQPQHF
>NA|TRBV7-3|NA|TRBJ1-2
TGTGCCAGCAGCTTAACTGGGGGCGGCTACTATGGCTACACCTTC
CASSLTGGGYYGYTF
>NA|TRBV5-8|NA|TRBJ2-1
TGTGCCAGCAGCTTGGCCGTCTACTACAATGAGCAGTTCTTC
CASSLAVYYNEQFF
>NA|TRBV11-1|NA|TRBJ2-1
TGTGCCAGCAGCTTAAGGTACAATGAGCAGTTCTTC
CASSLRYNEQFF
>NA|TRBV3-1/TRBV3-2|NA|TRBJ2-3
TGTGCCAGCAGTCACTGGCGGGGCGGGGTTTCGGTCGCAGATACGCAGTATTTT
CASSHWRGGVSVADTQYF
>NA|TRBV6-2/TRBV6-3|once|TRBJ2-1
TGTGCCAGCAGTTACCCGGCCCAACGGGGGCGCATATTCTATGAGCAGTTCTTC
CASSYPAQRGRIFYEQFF
>TRBD1|TRBV6-6|NA|TRBJ1-2
TGTGCCAGCAGTCCCTCCCGGCGGGACAGGGGGCCCAAGGGTGGCTACACCTTC
CASSPSRRDRGPKGGYTF
>TRBD2|TRBV7-8|NA|TRBJ2-1
TGTGCCAGCAGGGAATTAGCGGGGGGGTACAATGAGCAGTTCTTC
CASRELAGGYNEQFF
>NA|TRBV6-2/TRBV6-3|NA|TRBJ1-2
TGTGCCAGCAGTTATCGGGGCGGCTACACCTTC
CASSYRGGYTF
>NA|TRBV21-1|NA|TRBJ1-4
TGTGCCAGCACCATGCTGATGGGACATTCATGTGAAAAACTGTTTTTT
CASTMLMGHSCEKLFF
>TRBD1|TRBV5-5|NA|TRBJ1-1
TGTGCCAGCAGCTTGGCAGGGGGGACTTTCTTT
CASSLAGGTFF
>NA|TRBV5-5|NA|TRBJ2-1
TGTGCCAGCAGCTTGTTGGCTGTCAATGAGCAGTTCTTC
CASSLLAVNEQFF
>NA|TRBV4-2|few|TRBJ2-1
TGTGCCAGCAGCCAGATATGGAATGAGCAGTTCTTC
CASSQIWNEQFF
>NA|TRBV5-5|NA|TRBJ2-2
TGTGCCAGCAGCTTGGGACCCACCACGAACACCGGGGAGCTGTTTTTT
CASSLGPTTNTGELFF
>TRBD1|TRBV28|NA|TRBJ2-1
TGTGCCAGCAGTTTACGACAGGGGTCCAACAATGAGCAGTTCTTC
CASSLRQGSNNEQFF
>NA|TRBV18|NA|TRBJ2-7
TGTGCCAGCTCACCGCCTATCGGACGCCCCGGGACCTACGAGCAGTACTTC
CASSPPIGRPGTYEQYF
>NA|TRBV7-2|NA|TRBJ2-7
TGTGCCAGCAGCCCCACCTACGAGCAGTACTTC
CASSPTYEQYF
>NA|TRBV14|NA|TRBJ2-3
TGTGCCAGCAATGATGACACAGATACGCAGTATTTT
CASNDDTDTQYF
>TRBD1|TRBV18|once|TRBJ2-1
TGTGCCAGCTCACTCTTTGGACAGGGAGTCAATGAGCAGTTCTTC
CASSLFGQGVNEQFF
>NA|TRBV18|NA|TRBJ2-1
TGTGCCAGCTCACAAAGAGGTTCGGATGAGCAGTTCTTC
CASSQRGSDEQFF
>NA|TRBV5-6|few|TRBJ1-2
TGTGCCAGCAGCGAGGGGGACTATGGCTACACCTTC
CASSEGDYGYTF
>TRBD2|TRBV7-8|NA|TRBJ2-1
TGTGCCAGCTCCAAACTAGCGTCATTCCTCAATGAGCAGTTCTTC
CASSKLASFLNEQFF
>NA|TRBV5-5|NA|TRBJ2-3
TGTGCCAGCAGTCCAGGGTACGGCACAGATACGCAGTATTTT
CASSPGYGTDTQYF
>NA|TRBV2|NA|TRBJ2-6
TGTGCCAGCAGGCCACCCGGGACTCCAAACGTCCTGACTTTC
CASRPPGTPNVLTF
>NA|TRBV15|NA|TRBJ2-1
TGTGCCACCAGCAGGAAAAGGGGCAATGAGCAGTTCTTC
CATSRKRGNEQFF
>TRBD2|TRBV5-1|NA|TRBJ2-3
TGCGCCAGCAGCTCCCGGACTAGCGGCGACACAGATACGCAGTATTTT
CASSSRTSGDTDTQYF
>TRBD1|TRBV7-2|NA|TRBJ1-2
TGTGCCAGCAGCCCCGGACAGGGGAGCTTCTATGGCTACACCTTC
CASSPGQGSFYGYTF
>NA|TRBV5-5|NA|TRBJ2-1
TGTGCCAGCAGGTACGACGCTAACCTCCTTTACTCCTACAATGAGCAGTTCTTC
CASRYDANLLYSYNEQFF
>NA|TRBV5-6|NA|TRBJ1-4
TGTGCCAGCAGCTTCAGGGGTTTCGGAACTAATGAAAAACTGTTTTTT
CASSFRGFGTNEKLFF
>NA|TRBV6-1|few|TRBJ1-5
TGTGCCAGCAGTGAAGCGATGACGGTCAATCAGCCCCAGCATTTT
CASSEAMTVNQPQHF
>NA|TRBV7-2|few|TRBJ1-1
TGTGCCAGCAGCCCAACGCGCCTAAACACTGAAGCTTTCTTT
CASSPTRLNTEAFF
>TRBD2|TRBV27|NA|TRBJ2-1
TGTGCCAGCAGTTGGACTAGCGGGGGGGCCTACAATGAGCAGTTCTTC
CASSWTSGGAYNEQFF